This T cell receptor (beta chain) comes out of a study of control samples from healthy donors and cancer patients. Here immunoSEQ multiplex PCR was the method, and the copy in TCRdb shows in-frame clones only, minus some. The top ten clones hold 15% to 20% of a sample with fewer than 95,000 clones, approximately 80% of them seen once. Germline-derived CDR1 and CDR2 are MNHEY and SVGAGI. Trimming shortened V by 2 bases and J by 9 bases, and 7 bases separated the two germline ends. The CDR3 covers 11 residues. The source material was blood. The clonotype was recovered from a young man in good health. V is TRBV6-5 and J is TRBJ1-1; D not certain. The CDR3 DNA reads TGTGCCAGCAGTTACGTGGGGAAAGCTTTCTTT. Translation: CASSYVGKAFF.